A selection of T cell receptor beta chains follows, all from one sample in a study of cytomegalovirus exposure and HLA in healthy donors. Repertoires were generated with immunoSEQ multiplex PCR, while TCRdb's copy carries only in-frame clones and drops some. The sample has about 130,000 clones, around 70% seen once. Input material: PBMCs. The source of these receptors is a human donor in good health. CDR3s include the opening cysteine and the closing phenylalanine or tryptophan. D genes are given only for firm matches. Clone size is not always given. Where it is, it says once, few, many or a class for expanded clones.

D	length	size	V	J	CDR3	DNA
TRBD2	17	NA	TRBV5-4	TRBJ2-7	CASGQRIAGALGYEQYF	TGTGCCAGCGGACAACGAATAGCGGGGGCTTTAGGGTACGAGCAGTACTTC
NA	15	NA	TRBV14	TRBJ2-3	CASSQDSHRGDTQYF	TGTGCCAGCAGCCAAGACAGCCATAGAGGGGATACGCAGTATTTT
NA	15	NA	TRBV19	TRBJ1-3	CASRIGQTSGNTIYF	TGTGCCAGTAGAATCGGACAGACCTCTGGAAACACCATATATTTT
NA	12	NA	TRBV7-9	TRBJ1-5	CASSLVTGTQHF	TGTGCCAGCAGCTTAGTCACCGGGACACAGCATTTT
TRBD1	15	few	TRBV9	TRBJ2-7	CASSVAWTGDYEQYF	TGTGCCAGCAGCGTAGCTTGGACAGGGGACTACGAGCAGTACTTC
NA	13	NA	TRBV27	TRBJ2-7	CATRADRSYEQYF	TGTGCCACCCGGGCGGACAGATCCTACGAGCAGTACTTC
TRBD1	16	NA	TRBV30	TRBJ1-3	CAWSALTGGSGNTIYF	TGTGCCTGGAGCGCCCTTACAGGGGGCTCTGGAAACACCATATATTTT
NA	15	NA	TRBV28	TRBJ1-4	CASSSAGRANEKLFF	TGTGCCAGCAGTTCCGCCGGCAGGGCTAATGAAAAACTGTTTTTT
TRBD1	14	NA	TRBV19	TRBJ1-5	CASATGMEGQPQHF	TGTGCCAGTGCGACAGGGATGGAGGGACAGCCCCAGCATTTT
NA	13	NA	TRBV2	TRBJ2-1	CASKTSSYNEQFF	TGTGCCAGTAAAACGAGCTCCTACAATGAGCAGTTCTTC
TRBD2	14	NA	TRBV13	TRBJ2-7	CASSLGLAVYEQYF	TGTGCCAGCAGCTTGGGACTAGCGGTCTACGAGCAGTACTTC
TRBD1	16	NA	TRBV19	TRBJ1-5	CASSPGVRTGSQPQHF	TGTGCCAGTAGTCCTGGGGTCCGGACAGGGTCGCAGCCCCAGCATTTT
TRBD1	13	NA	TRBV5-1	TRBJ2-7	CASSGTGDHEQYF	TGCGCCAGCAGCGGGACAGGGGACCACGAGCAGTACTTC
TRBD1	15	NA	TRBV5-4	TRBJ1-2	CASSLQDRVNYGYTF	TGTGCCAGCAGCTTACAGGACAGGGTGAACTATGGCTACACCTTC
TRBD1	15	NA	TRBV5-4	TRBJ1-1	CASSWGQGGVTEAFF	TGTGCCAGCAGCTGGGGACAGGGAGGGGTCACTGAAGCTTTCTTT
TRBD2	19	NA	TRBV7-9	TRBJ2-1	CSSSSTLSGLAGAFGEQFF	TGTTCCAGCAGCTCCACCCTGAGCGGACTAGCGGGAGCATTTGGTGAGCAGTTCTTC
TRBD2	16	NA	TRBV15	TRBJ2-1	CATSRPGLAGSHEQFF	TGTGCCACCAGCAGACCGGGACTAGCGGGGTCCCATGAGCAGTTCTTC